This T cell receptor beta chain appears in the sequencing data of a study of cytomegalovirus exposure and HLA in healthy donors. V was trimmed by 4 bases and J by 3 bases, leaving 9 bases between them. This CDR3 comprises 13 residues. Germline CDR1 and CDR2: SGHAT and FQNNGV. Both 60 Vbeta primers and 13 Jbeta primers went into the PCR. The data were produced by immunoSEQ multiplex PCR, yet TCRdb's version contains in-frame clones alone and is incomplete. The table records some 110,000 clones, approximately 79% of them present only once. The receptor was derived from a man under 40 in good health and CMV-seropositive. This chain joins TRBV11-2 and TRBJ1-1; no definite D call. Sample: PBMCs. CDR3 nucleotides: TGTGCCAGCAGCTCGGACGGGGACACTGAAGCTTTCTTT. Residues: CASSSDGDTEAFF.